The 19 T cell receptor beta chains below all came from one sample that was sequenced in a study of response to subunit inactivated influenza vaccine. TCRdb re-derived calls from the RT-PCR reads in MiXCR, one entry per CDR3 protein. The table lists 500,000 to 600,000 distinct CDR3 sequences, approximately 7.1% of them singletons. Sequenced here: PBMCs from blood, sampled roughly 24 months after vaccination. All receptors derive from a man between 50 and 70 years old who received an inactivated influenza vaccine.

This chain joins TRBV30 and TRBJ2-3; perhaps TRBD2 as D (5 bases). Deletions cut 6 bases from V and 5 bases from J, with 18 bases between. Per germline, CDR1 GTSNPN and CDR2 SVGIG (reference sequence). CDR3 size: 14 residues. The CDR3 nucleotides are TGTGCCTGCGACGGCGGAGTCGAGGGAGATACGCAGTATTTT. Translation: CACDGGVEGDTQYF.

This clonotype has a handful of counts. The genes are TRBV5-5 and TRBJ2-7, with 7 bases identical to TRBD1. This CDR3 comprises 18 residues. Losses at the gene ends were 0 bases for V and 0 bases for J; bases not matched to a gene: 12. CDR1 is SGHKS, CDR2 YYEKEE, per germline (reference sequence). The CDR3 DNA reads TGTGCCAGCAGCTTGGGTCCGGGTGTCCGGGACAGCTCCTACGAGCAGTACTTC. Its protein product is CASSLGPGVRDSSYEQYF.

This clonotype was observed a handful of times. As DNA, the CDR3 is TGTGCCAGCAGCTTATCCTGGACAGGGAGAGCGGACATTCAGTACTTC. It codes for CASSLSWTGRADIQYF. V usage is TRBV5-6 and J usage is TRBJ2-4; TRBD1 agrees at 8 bases. The CDR3 has 16 amino acids. CDR1 and CDR2 (germline): SGHDT, YYEEEE. V was pared by 2 bases and J by 8 bases, with 12 bases of the junction left unmatched.

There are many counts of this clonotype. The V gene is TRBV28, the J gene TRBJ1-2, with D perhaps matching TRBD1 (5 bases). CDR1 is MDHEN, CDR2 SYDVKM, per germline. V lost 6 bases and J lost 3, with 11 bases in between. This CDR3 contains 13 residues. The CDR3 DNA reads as TGTGCCAGCAGAGCCGGGACGCACTATGGCTACACCTTC. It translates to CASRAGTHYGYTF.

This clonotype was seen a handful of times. The CDR3 DNA is TGTGCCAGCAGTTACGACAGGGGAATTTACAATGAGCAGTTCTTC. Its protein is CASSYDRGIYNEQFF. The rearrangement uses TRBV6-2 or TRBV6-3 and TRBJ2-1, with 8 bases fitting TRBD1. Germline CDR1 reads MNHEY; CDR2 reads SVGEGT. Trimming cost V 2 bases and J 4 bases; bases outside gene matches: 4. This CDR3 has 15 amino acids.

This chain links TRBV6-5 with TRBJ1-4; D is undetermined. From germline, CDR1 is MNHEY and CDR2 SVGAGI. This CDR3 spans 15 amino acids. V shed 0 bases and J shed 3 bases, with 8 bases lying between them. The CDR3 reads CASSYSNTPNEKLFF. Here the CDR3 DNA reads TGTGCCAGCAGTTACTCGAACACCCCTAATGAAAAACTGTTTTTT.

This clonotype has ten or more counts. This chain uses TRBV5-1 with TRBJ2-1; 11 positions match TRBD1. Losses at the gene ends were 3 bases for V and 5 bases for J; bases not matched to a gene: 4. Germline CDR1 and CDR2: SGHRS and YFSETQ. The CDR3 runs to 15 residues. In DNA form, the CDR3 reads TGCGCCAGCAGCTGGGGACAGGGGGGGGACAATGAGCAGTTCTTC. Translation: CASSWGQGGDNEQFF.

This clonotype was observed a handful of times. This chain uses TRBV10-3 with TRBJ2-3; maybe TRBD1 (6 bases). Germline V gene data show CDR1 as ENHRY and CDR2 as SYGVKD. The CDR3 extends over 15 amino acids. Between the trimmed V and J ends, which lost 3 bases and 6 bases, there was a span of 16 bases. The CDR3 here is CAISDGWGLADTQYF. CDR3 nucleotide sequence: TGTGCCATCAGTGATGGTTGGGGGCTGGCGGATACGCAGTATTTT.

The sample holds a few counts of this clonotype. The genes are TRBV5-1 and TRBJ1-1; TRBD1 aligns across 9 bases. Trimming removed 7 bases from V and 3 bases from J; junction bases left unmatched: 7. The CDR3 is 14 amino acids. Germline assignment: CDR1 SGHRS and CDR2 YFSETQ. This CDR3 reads CASGRTGDYTEAFF. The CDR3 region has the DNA TGCGCCAGCGGACGGACAGGGGACTACACTGAAGCTTTCTTT.

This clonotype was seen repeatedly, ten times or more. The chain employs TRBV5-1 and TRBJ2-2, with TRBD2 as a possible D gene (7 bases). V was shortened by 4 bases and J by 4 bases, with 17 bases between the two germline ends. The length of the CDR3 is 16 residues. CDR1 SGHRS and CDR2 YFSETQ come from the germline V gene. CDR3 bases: TGCGCCAGCAGCCATGGGGGGGCGAAGGCCACCGGGGAGCTGTTTTTT. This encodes CASSHGGAKATGELFF. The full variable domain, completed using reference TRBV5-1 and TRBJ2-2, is KAGVTQTPRYLIKTRGQQVTLSCSPISGHRSVSWYQQTPGQGLQFLFEYFSETQRNKGNFPGRFSGRQFSNSRSEMNVSTLELGDSALYLCASSHGGAKATGELFFGEGSRLTVL.

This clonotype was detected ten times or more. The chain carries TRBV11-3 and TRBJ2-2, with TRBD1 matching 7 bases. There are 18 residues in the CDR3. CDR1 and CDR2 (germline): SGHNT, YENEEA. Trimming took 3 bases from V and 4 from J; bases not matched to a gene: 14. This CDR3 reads CASSFTISTGQVTGELFF. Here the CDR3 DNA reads TGTGCCAGCAGCTTTACGATTTCGACAGGGCAGGTCACCGGGGAGCTGTTTTTT. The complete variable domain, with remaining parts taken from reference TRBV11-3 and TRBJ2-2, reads EAGVVQSPRYKIIEKKQPVAFWCNPISGHNTLYWYLQNLGQGPELLIRYENEEAVDDSQLPKDRFSAERLKGVDSTLKIQPAELGDSAVYLCASSFTISTGQVTGELFFGEGSRLTVL.

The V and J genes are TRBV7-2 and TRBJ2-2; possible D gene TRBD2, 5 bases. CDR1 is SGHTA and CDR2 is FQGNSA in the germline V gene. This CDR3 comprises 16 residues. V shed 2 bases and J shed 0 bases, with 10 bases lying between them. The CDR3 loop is CASSLNPGTNTGELFF. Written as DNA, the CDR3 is TGTGCCAGCAGCTTAAATCCGGGGACGAACACCGGGGAGCTGTTTTTT.

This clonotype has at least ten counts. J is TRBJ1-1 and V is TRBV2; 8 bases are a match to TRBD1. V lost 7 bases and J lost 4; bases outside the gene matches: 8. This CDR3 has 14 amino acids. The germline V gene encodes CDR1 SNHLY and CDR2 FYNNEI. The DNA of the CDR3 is TGTGCCAGCACCCAGGACAGGGCTGGCACTGAAGCTTTCTTT. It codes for CASTQDRAGTEAFF.

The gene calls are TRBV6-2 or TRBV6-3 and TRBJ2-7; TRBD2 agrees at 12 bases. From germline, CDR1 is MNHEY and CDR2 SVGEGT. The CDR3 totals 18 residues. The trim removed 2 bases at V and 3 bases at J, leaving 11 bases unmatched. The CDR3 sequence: CASSYVLLAGGPSYEQYF. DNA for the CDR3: TGTGCCAGCAGTTACGTACTCCTAGCGGGGGGGCCGAGCTACGAGCAGTACTTC.

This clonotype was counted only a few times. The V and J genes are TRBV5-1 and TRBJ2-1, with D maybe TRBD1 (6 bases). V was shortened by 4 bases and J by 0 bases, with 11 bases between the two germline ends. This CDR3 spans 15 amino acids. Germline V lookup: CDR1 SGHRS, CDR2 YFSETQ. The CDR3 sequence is CASSDRDNSYNEQFF. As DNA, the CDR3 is TGCGCCAGCAGCGACCGGGACAACTCCTACAATGAGCAGTTCTTC.

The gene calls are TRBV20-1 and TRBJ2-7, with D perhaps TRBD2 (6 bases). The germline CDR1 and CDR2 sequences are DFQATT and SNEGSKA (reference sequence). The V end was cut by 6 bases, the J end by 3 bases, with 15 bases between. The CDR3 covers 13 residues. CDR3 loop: CSAGALAIYEQYF. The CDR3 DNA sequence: TGCAGTGCCGGGGCCCTAGCGATCTACGAGCAGTACTTC.

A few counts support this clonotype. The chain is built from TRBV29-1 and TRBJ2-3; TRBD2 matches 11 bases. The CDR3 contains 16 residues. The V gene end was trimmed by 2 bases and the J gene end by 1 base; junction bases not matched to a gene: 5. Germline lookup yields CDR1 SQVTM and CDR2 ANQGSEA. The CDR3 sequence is CSVETGTSGRTDTQYF. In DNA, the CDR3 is TGCAGCGTTGAAACAGGGACTAGCGGACGCACAGATACGCAGTATTTT.

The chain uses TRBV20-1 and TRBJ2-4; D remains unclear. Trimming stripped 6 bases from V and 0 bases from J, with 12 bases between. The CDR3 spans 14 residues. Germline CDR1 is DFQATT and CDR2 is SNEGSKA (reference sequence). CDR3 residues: CSAVEPLAKNIQYF. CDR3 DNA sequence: TGCAGTGCCGTGGAACCTCTAGCCAAAAACATTCAGTACTTC.

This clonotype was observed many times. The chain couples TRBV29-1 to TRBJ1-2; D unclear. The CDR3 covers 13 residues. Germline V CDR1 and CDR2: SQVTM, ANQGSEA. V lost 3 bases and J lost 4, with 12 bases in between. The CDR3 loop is CSVDRISGYGYTF. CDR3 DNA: TGCAGCGTTGACAGAATTTCAGGCTATGGCTACACCTTC. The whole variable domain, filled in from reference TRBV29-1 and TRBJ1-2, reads SAVISQKPSRDICQRGTSLTIQCQVDSQVTMMFWYRQQPGQSLTLIATANQGSEATYESGFVIDKFPISRPNLTFSTLTVSNMSPEDSSIYLCSVDRISGYGYTFGSGTRLTVV.